This T cell receptor (beta chain) was recorded in a study of T cells after yellow fever vaccination. 5'RACE template switching added a universal primer site and UMIs to TCR cDNA. Each CDR3 protein gets one entry after TCRdb re-called the 5' RACE reads with MiXCR. This table holds 200,000 to 300,000 distinct CDR3 sequences, 10% to 15% found once. CDR1 and CDR2 (germline): MNHEY, SVGAGI. The CDR3 contains 16 residues. Deletions cut 2 bases from V and 2 bases from J, with 16 bases between. Study-wide results and limits: Contamination by abundant bulk-population clonotypes could be present in FACS-sorted repertoires. Most clones from primary vaccination resurfaced after the booster (roughly 96% CD4, approximately 88% CD8).

This clonotype was detected a few times. Its antigen is not identified. The chain joins TRBV6-5 to TRBJ2-7; unclear D gene. This TCR derives from a man aged 30 to 39 who received the YFV17D yellow fever vaccine. This material consisted of CD4+ T cells sorted from PBMCs, taken 45 days after the yellow fever booster vaccination. The CDR3 region is CASSYAPQVSTYEQYF. DNA of the CDR3: TGTGCCAGCAGTTACGCCCCCCAAGTTTCGACCTACGAGCAGTACTTC.